This T cell receptor (beta chain) was identified during a study of cytomegalovirus exposure and HLA in healthy donors. The CDR3 consists of 16 residues. Germline assignment: CDR1 SGHTA and CDR2 FQGNSA. V gave up 4 bases and J gave up 3 bases; unmatched junction bases: 7. PCR amplification relied on 60 Vbeta primers (plus 13 Jbeta primers). Data came from immunoSEQ multiplex PCR; TCRdb stores just in-frame clones and leaves some out. The listing records tens of thousands of clones. What was sequenced was PBMCs. The chain links TRBV7-2 to TRBJ2-3, with TRBD2 matching 10 bases. This receptor was obtained from a female donor in good health and CMV-seronegative. The CDR3 is CASSSTPSGSTDTQYF. The DNA for the CDR3 is TGTGCCAGCAGCTCAACCCCTAGCGGGAGTACAGATACGCAGTATTTT.